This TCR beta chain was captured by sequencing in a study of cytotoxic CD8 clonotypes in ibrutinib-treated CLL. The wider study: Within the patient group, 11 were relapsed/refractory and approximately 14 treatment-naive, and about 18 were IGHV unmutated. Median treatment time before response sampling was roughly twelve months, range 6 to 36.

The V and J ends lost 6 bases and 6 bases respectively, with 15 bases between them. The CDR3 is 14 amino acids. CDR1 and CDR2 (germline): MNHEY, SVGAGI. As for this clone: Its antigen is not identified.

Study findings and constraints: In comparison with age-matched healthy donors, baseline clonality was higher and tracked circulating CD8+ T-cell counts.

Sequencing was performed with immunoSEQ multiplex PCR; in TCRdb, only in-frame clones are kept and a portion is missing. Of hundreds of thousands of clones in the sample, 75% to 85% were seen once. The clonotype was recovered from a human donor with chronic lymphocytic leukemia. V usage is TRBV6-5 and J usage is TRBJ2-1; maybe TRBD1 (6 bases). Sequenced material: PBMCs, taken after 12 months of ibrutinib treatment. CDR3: CASSRPTGSNEQFF. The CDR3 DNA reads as TGTGCCAGCAGCCGCCCTACAGGGTCCAATGAGCAGTTCTTC.